This TCR beta chain appears in the sequencing data of a study of CD8+ T cells in alopecia areata. Turning to the study itself: Tofacitinib lasted 6 to 18 months, then 6 months off drug.

The CDR3 has 12 amino acids. Germline V gene data show CDR1 as SQVTM and CDR2 as ANQGSEA. V was clipped by 2 bases and J by 1 base, with 5 bases between them. Overall study results and limits: Possibly as an HLA-related effect, TCR sharing across patients appeared less clear than in mice.

Details on this clone: The target antigen is unknown. At the DNA level, this CDR3 is encoded by other sequences in the same sample as well.

RNA was extracted and reverse transcribed into cDNA as the sequencing template. Repertoires were generated with immunoSEQ multiplex PCR, while TCRdb's copy carries only in-frame clones and drops some. The repertoire has more than 200,000 clones, roughly two thirds of them found once; the top ten carry around 1.2%. Lesional scalp punch biopsies and peripheral blood were collected from alopecia areata patients. Source: CD4+ T cells sorted from blood, taken at week 0. The sequence came from a human donor with alopecia areata. The chain combines TRBV29-1 with TRBJ1-1; no definite D call. The CDR3 loop reads CSVERGNTEAFF. CDR3 coding DNA: TGCAGCGTTGAAAGAGGGAACACTGAAGCTTTCTTT.